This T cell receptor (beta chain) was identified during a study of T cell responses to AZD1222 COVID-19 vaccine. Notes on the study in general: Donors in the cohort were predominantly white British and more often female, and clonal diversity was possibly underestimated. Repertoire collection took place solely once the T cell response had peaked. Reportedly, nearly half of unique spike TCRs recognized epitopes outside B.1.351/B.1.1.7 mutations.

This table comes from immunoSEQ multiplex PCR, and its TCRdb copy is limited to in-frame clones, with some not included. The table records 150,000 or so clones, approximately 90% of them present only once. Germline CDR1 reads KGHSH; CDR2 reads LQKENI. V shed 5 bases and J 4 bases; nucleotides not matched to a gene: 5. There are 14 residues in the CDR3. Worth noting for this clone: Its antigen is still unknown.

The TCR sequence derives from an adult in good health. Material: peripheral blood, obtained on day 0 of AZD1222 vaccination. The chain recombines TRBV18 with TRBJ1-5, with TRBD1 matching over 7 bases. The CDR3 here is CASSDGTVNQPQHF. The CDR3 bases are TGTGCCAGCTCAGACGGGACAGTTAATCAGCCCCAGCATTTT.